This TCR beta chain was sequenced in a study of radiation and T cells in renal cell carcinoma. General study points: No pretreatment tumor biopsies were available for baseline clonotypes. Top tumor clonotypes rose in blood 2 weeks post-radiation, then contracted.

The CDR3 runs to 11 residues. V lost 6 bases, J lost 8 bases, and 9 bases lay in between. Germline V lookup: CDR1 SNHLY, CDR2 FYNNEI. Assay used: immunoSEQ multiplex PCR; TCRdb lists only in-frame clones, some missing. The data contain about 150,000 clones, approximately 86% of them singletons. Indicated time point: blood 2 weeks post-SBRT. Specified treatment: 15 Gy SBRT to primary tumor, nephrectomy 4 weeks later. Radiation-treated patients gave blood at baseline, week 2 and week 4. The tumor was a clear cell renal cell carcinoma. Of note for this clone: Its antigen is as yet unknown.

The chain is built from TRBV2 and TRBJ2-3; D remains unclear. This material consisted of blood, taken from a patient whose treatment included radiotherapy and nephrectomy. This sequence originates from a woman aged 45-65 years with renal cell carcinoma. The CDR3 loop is CASRGGGTQYF. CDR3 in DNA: TGTGCCAGCAGGGGCGGCGGTACGCAGTATTTT.